Below, 2 T cell receptor beta chains from the same sample are listed, as sequenced in a study of cytomegalovirus exposure and HLA in healthy donors. The table came from immunoSEQ multiplex PCR; TCRdb's copy has only in-frame clones and leaves some out. This sample has a few hundred thousand clones; about nine tenths occur once, and the top ten carry under 0.85%. The sequencing sample was made of PBMCs. The receptors were sampled from a woman between 18 and 30 years old in good health and CMV-seronegative.

This sequence joins TRBV6-6 and TRBJ2-7; 9 bases are a match to TRBD1. The CDR3 is 14 amino acids. From germline, CDR1 is MNHNY and CDR2 SVGAGI (reference sequence). After removal of 2 bases from V and 2 bases from J, the junction contained 1 base not matched to a gene. CDR3 loop: CASSYGTGTYEQYF. As DNA, the CDR3 is TGTGCCAGCAGTTACGGGACAGGGACCTACGAGCAGTACTTC.

The chain has TRBV5-1 and TRBJ2-7, with 7 bases matching TRBD1. CDR1 and CDR2 from the germline V gene are SGHRS and YFSETQ. Losses at the gene ends were 4 bases for V and 3 bases for J; bases not matched to a gene: 7. There are 14 residues in the CDR3. CDR3 in amino acids: CASSEPGTVYEQYF. The CDR3 nucleotides read TGCGCCAGCAGCGAACCCGGGACAGTCTACGAGCAGTACTTC.